Below are 9 T cell receptor beta chains sequenced from a single sample in a study of blood T cell repertoires in COVID-19. Some clones are missing from TCRdb's copy, which holds only in-frame ones; the method was immunoSEQ multiplex PCR. The sample lists some 250,000 clones; around 86% were seen once. Sequenced material: peripheral blood. The receptors originated from a young man who had recovered from COVID-19.

The genes are TRBV9 and TRBJ2-1; D might be TRBD1 (5 bases). CDR3 size: 15 residues. From germline, CDR1 is SGDLS and CDR2 YYNGEE. V was pared by 3 bases and J by 9 bases, with 19 bases between. CDR3 sequence (DNA): TGTGCCAGCAGCGCTACCCCCACCGCCCAGGGTGAGCAGTTCTTC. Translating it yields CASSATPTAQGEQFF. Full variable domain (missing parts from reference TRBV9 and TRBJ2-1): DSGVTQTPKHLITATGQRVTLRCSPRSGDLSVYWYQQSLDQGLQFLIQYYNGEERAKGNILERFSAQQFPDLHSELNLSSLELGDSALYFCASSATPTAQGEQFFGPGTRLTVL.

V and J are TRBV12-5 and TRBJ2-5, with D possibly TRBD1 on 6 matching bases. The CDR3 totals 15 residues. CDR1 is LGHNT, CDR2 FRNRAP, per germline. The V end was cut by 0 bases, the J end by 4 bases, with 12 bases between. CDR3: CASGLVSRGRETQYF. DNA for the CDR3: TGTGCTAGTGGTTTGGTAAGCAGGGGCAGAGAGACCCAGTACTTC.

The chain is built from TRBV12-3 or TRBV12-4 and TRBJ1-1, with 9 bases lining up with TRBD1. This CDR3 has 13 amino acids. The V gene end was trimmed by 6 bases and the J gene end by 5 bases; junction bases not matched to a gene: 4. This chain's CDR3 is CASSSTGGTEAFF. In DNA form, the CDR3 reads TGTGCCAGCAGCTCGACAGGGGGAACTGAAGCTTTCTTT.

This chain connects TRBV6-1 to TRBJ1-3, with D possibly matching TRBD1 (6 bases). CDR3 length: 14 amino acids. Trimming removed 3 bases at V and 2 bases at J, with 8 bases between. Germline V gives CDR1 MNHNS, CDR2 SASEGT. The CDR3 sequence is CASSDQGTGNTIYF. The CDR3 DNA reads TGTGCCAGCAGTGATCAGGGGACTGGAAACACCATATATTTT.

In its sample, this clone was seen a few times. This sequence joins TRBV7-2 and TRBJ1-2, with D tentatively TRBD1 (5 bases). Per the germline V gene, CDR1 is SGHTA and CDR2 is FQGNSA. The CDR3 sequence is 15 residues long. V was clipped by 1 base and J by 4 bases, with 13 bases between them. Here the CDR3 DNA reads TGTGCCAGCAGCTTAGGGCAGACAGTACCCTATGGCTACACCTTC. Protein sequence: CASSLGQTVPYGYTF.

The rearrangement links TRBV6-5 to TRBJ1-4; the match to TRBD1 covers 12 bases. In germline, CDR1 is MNHEY, CDR2 SVGAGI. The CDR3 sequence is 15 residues long. After removal of 6 bases from V and 7 bases from J, the junction contained 6 bases not matched to a gene. The CDR3 sequence: CASRGTGGSGEKLFF. The CDR3 region has the DNA TGTGCCAGCAGGGGGACAGGGGGCAGTGGTGAAAAACTGTTTTTT.

This chain uses TRBV19 with TRBJ1-1; D perhaps matches TRBD1 (5 bases). The CDR3 is 13 amino acids. Germline assignment: CDR1 LNHDA and CDR2 SQIVND (reference sequence). Trimming took off 3 bases at V and 8 bases at J, with 13 bases between the two ends. In DNA form, the CDR3 reads TGTGCCAGTAGTATCCCCGGACACCAGGAAGCTTTCTTT. Its protein is CASSIPGHQEAFF.

The V and J genes are TRBV2 and TRBJ2-5; 7 bases map to TRBD2. In germline, CDR1 is SNHLY, CDR2 FYNNEI. The CDR3 sequence is 16 residues long. V was clipped by 3 bases and J by 0 bases; unmatched bases: 7. Written as DNA, the CDR3 is TGTGCCAGCAGTGACGGGGCTAGCGGAGACCAAGAGACCCAGTACTTC. This gives the protein CASSDGASGDQETQYF.

This chain connects TRBV19 to TRBJ2-3; 9 bases are a match to TRBD1. This CDR3 comprises 15 residues. Germline assignment: CDR1 LNHDA and CDR2 SQIVND (reference sequence). The J segment lost 4 bases and the V segment lost 6 bases, leaving 8 bases of the junction unmatched. The CDR3: CASRETGGVSDTQYF. The CDR3 DNA reads TGTGCCAGTAGGGAAACAGGGGGCGTCTCAGATACGCAGTATTTT. The whole variable domain, filled in from reference TRBV19 and TRBJ2-3, reads DGGITQSPKYLFRKEGQNVTLSCEQNLNHDAMYWYRQDPGQGLRLIYYSQIVNDFQKGDIAEGYSVSREKKESFPLTVTSAQKNPTAFYLCASRETGGVSDTQYFGPGTRLTVL.